This T cell receptor (beta chain) was obtained from a study of tumor and adjacent non-tumor tissue in lung cancer (dated by TCRdb to 2017 to 2018). For the study in its entirety: The cohort included under 15 adenocarcinoma, a couple of squamous cell carcinoma and 1 small cell lung cancer patients. The roughly 15 enrolled patients, of whom some 10 were men and 5 were women, were aged roughly 30 to 80 years and were diagnosed with TNM stage I to III disease. Sequencing produced 130 million or so productive TCRbeta reads in total, an average of about 4 million reads per sample. Using bulk TCRbeta repertoires from around 15 lung cancer patients, the study set lung tumor tissue side by side with matched distant non-tumor lung tissue. TCRbeta CDR3 sequencing was performed on more than 25 paired specimens, with one tumor sample and one normal lung sample collected per patient. Summary of the overall study and its limitations: In normal lung, the top 100 clones accounted for a significantly larger cumulative share of the repertoire than in tumor tissue. Peripheral blood was not sequenced, so blood TCRbeta repertoires were not examined in the lung cancer patients of the study. Only about 15 patients were in the cohort, and the authors stated that larger samples and more detailed clinical data are needed. Tumor tissue showed significantly greater TCR diversity (inverse Simpson) than normal lung tissue (approximately 430 vs 150, P = 0.0075, Mann-Whitney U test). Neither the sequencing platform nor unique molecular identifiers are mentioned in the methods. Significantly higher TCR diversity was found in younger patients, and higher tumor TCR diversity was associated with shorter overall and disease-free survival.

Details on this clonotype: The clone's antigen remains unknown. The junction shows a germline mismatch at one end, possibly a read error.

The germline V gene sets CDR1 to SQVTM and CDR2 to ANQGSEA. Including the terminal cysteine and phenylalanine, the CDR3 comprises 15 residues. Left in the record is the CDR3 DNA by itself, 45 bases read in frame from the first base. RNA was extracted from bulk unsorted tissue and checked for quality with a NanoDrop ND-1000 and an Agilent 2100. Distant non-tumor tissue taken more than 3 cm from the tumor edge was used as the normal lung sample. Newly diagnosed lung cancer patients without prior chemotherapy who had been admitted for thoracic surgery in China between August and November 2014 were enrolled as donors. The study excluded patients who had received radiotherapy or chemotherapy before or who had another cancer at the same time. Surgical tissue pieces of 1-2 cm3 were preserved in RNAlater solution and were kept at -80 degrees C until use. The method behind the library was multiplex PCR. These reads were obtained on an Illumina HiSeq 2500. TCRbeta libraries were constructed through three rounds of nested PCR with primers (Table S4) according to protocols modified from ARM-PCR. PCR products of 200-500 bp were gel-excised and purified with the QIAquick gel extraction kit before sequencing. For the original study's pipeline: Reads were cleaned with Trimmomatic, merged with FLASH into complete CDR3 sequences, and assigned to V(D)J germline segments with MiTCR. Clonal diversity was computed as the inverse Simpson's index with VDJtools. In-frame sequences without a premature stop codon were defined as productive reads. Using fastp at Q25 and MiXCR, TCRdb reprocessed the public reads and kept productive beta chains. All rows with the same CDR3 protein become a single entry with the most common DNA and genes. The V and J calls and clone size come from TCRdb's table, not from the authors' own analysis. Across this sample there are approximately 80,000 distinct CDR3 sequences, with more than 80% seen only once. In total, the top ten clones hold approximately 55% of the sample.

Sequencing was carried out using distant non-tumor lung tissue. The source of this sequence is a man in his fifties or sixties with non-small cell lung cancer. The rearrangement combines TRBV29-1 with TRBJ2-7; a stretch of 7 junction bases matches TRBD1. The sequenced DNA is TGCATCGTTGACCGGGACAGAGTTTTAGCCTACGAGCAGTGCTTC. It specifies CIVDRDRVLAYEQCF.